The 9 T cell receptor beta chains below all came from one sample that was sequenced in a study of Graves' ophthalmopathy and Graves' hyperthyroidism. Amplification targeted the TCR beta CDR3 regions, with RNA transcripts as the source material. Following a first-round RT-PCR that used HTBI primers, a second-round multiplex PCR was carried out. TCRdb fed the multiplex PCR reads into MiXCR, producing one record per CDR3 protein. The data show a few hundred thousand distinct CDR3 sequences, 15% to 20% seen once. The sample taken for sequencing was peripheral blood. Receptors were obtained from an adult woman with stable Graves' hyperthyroidism.

About this clonotype itself: This may arise from a read error, as a much more abundant clone is one base away. The chain combines TRBV20-1 with TRBJ2-6; TRBD1 might be the D (5 bases). This CDR3 has 15 residues. Germline CDR1 is DFQATT and CDR2 is SNEGSKA (reference sequence). Here the CDR3 DNA reads TGCAGTGCCCCGGTTGACGGGCTTGGGGCCGACGTCCTGACTTTC. It yields the protein CSAPVDGLGADVLTF.

This rearrangement joins TRBV27 to TRBJ1-5; D is unresolved. V lost 6 bases and J lost 2, with 5 bases in between. This CDR3 is built from 12 residues. Germline assignment: CDR1 MNHEY and CDR2 SMNVEV (reference sequence). The CDR3 bases are TGTGCCAGCAGGCGGCGCAATCAGCCCCAGCATTTT. Its protein product is CASRRRNQPQHF.

This clonotype was counted ten times or more. CDR3 DNA sequence: TGTGCCAGCATACGAAACTATGGCTACACCTTC. Amino acid sequence: CASIRNYGYTF. The chain has TRBV6-1 and TRBJ1-2; D not certain. This CDR3 has 11 amino acids. Germline lookup yields CDR1 MNHNS and CDR2 SASEGT. Trimming stripped 7 bases from V and 2 bases from J, with 5 bases between.

This clonotype was seen ten or more times. The chain joins TRBV28 to TRBJ2-7, with D perhaps matching TRBD1 (7 bases). This CDR3 region has 15 residues. V was clipped by 6 bases and J by 4 bases, with 19 bases between them. Germline V lookup: CDR1 MDHEN, CDR2 SYDVKM. The CDR3 nucleotides read TGTGCCAGCAGCGATAATGACAGGGAGGTTTACGAGCAGTACTTC. It yields the protein CASSDNDREVYEQYF.

Many counts were recorded for this clonotype. This chain connects TRBV6-1 to TRBJ1-1, with 7 bases lining up with TRBD1. Losses at the gene ends were 6 bases for V and 0 bases for J; bases not matched to a gene: 7. Germline V CDR1 and CDR2: MNHNS, SASEGT. The CDR3 length is 15 residues. The DNA of the CDR3 is TGTGCCAGCAGGGACAGGTTCTGGATGAACACTGAAGCTTTCTTT. It is translated as CASRDRFWMNTEAFF.

The chain links TRBV2 to TRBJ2-7, with a possible D match to TRBD2 (6 bases). V lost 1 base to trimming and J lost 2 bases, with 15 bases between them. The germline V gene encodes CDR1 SNHLY and CDR2 FYNNEI. The CDR3 loop spans 16 amino acids. CDR3 in DNA: TGTGCCAGCAGTGAAGGGCCCGCGGGATCTCCCTACGAGCAGTACTTC. This encodes CASSEGPAGSPYEQYF.

This clonotype was detected ten times or more. The chain employs TRBV12-3 or TRBV12-4 and TRBJ2-7, with D perhaps TRBD1 or TRBD2 (5 bases each). The V gene lost 5 bases and the J gene lost 4 bases, with 12 bases spanning the gap. This CDR3 is built from 13 residues. As DNA, the CDR3 is TGTGCCAGCAGTCTGGGACGGATATACGAGCAGTACTTC. Translating gives CASSLGRIYEQYF.

The table lists this clonotype with many counts. V is TRBV7-6 and J is TRBJ2-6, with 7 positions matching TRBD1. The CDR3 has 17 amino acids. CDR1 and CDR2 (germline): SGHVS, FNYEAQ. With 5 bases clipped from V and 4 bases from J, the junction kept 11 bases outside the gene matches. In DNA, the CDR3 is TGTGCCAGCAGCATTACAGGGGCGGCCGTCGGGGCCAACGTCCTGACTTTC. Translating it yields CASSITGAAVGANVLTF.

This clonotype has at least ten counts. The chain is built from TRBV12-3 or TRBV12-4 and TRBJ2-7; D may be TRBD2 (5 bases). V was cut by 2 bases and J by 10 bases, with 12 bases left in between. The CDR3 is made up of 12 amino acids. The CDR3 spells CASSLRVDFQYF. CDR3 sequence (DNA): TGTGCCAGCAGTTTAAGAGTGGACTTCCAGTACTTC.